This T cell receptor (beta chain) was recovered during a study of response to subunit inactivated influenza vaccine. V lost 6 bases and J 7 bases, leaving 16 bases between the germline ends. Per germline, CDR1 SEHNR and CDR2 FQNEAQ (reference sequence). CDR3 length: 14 residues. This clonotype was counted ten times or more. Via MiXCR, TCRdb re-called the RT-PCR reads, giving one row per CDR3 protein. Here the sample spans about 500,000 distinct CDR3 sequences, about 15% being singletons. The genes are TRBV7-9 and TRBJ2-1; D not resolved. The specimen comprised CD4+ T cells sorted from PBMCs, sampled 23 months after vaccination. This clonotype originated in a man aged 50-75 years who received an inactivated influenza vaccine. CDR3 region: CASSPDPVGNEQFF. The CDR3 DNA sequence: TGTGCCAGCAGTCCAGACCCGGTGGGGAATGAGCAGTTCTTC.